These T cell receptor beta chains were read from a single sample in a study of monozygotic twins with inflammatory bowel disease. Reprocessing the 5' RACE reads, TCRdb reports a single entry for every CDR3 protein and omits DNA. The sample shows more than 350,000 distinct CDR3 sequences, and 2% to 2.5% sits with its ten largest clones. Sequencing was carried out using blood. These receptors originate from a human donor with ulcerative colitis or Crohn's disease, or a healthy co-twin of an affected twin (not recorded which). The CDR3 runs from the conserved cysteine through the conserved F or W. Fields, in order: V gene, CDR3 length, J gene, CDR3 protein.

TRBV12-3/TRBV12-4	12	TRBJ2-7	CASTQPGQAQYF
TRBV21-1	15	TRBJ2-5	CASSYEREGRETQYF
TRBV4-3	14	TRBJ2-3	CASSQEISLPTQYF
TRBV20-1	15	TRBJ2-5	CSAPRGSGRRETQYF
TRBV5-6	17	TRBJ2-3	CASSPPGGRRTTDTQYF
TRBV15	15	TRBJ2-7	CATSRADVSSYEQYF
TRBV5-1	15	TRBJ1-6	CASSLGQGDNSPLHF
TRBV27	14	TRBJ1-6	CASSPWGSNSPLHF
TRBV20-1	12	TRBJ2-3	CSARDWGDTQYF
TRBV12-3/TRBV12-4	11	TRBJ2-5	CASSPGEAQYF
TRBV30	14	TRBJ2-7	CAWSEGRALGEQYF
TRBV6-5	16	TRBJ2-6	CASSSSGRSGANVLTF
TRBV5-1	12	TRBJ2-1	CASSSLGRTQFF
TRBV5-1	16	TRBJ2-2	CASSPGQSTRTGELFF
TRBV27	17	TRBJ2-3	CASSSPLGGRSADTQYF
TRBV9	15	TRBJ2-5	CASSVLGGGQETQYF
TRBV6-1	16	TRBJ2-3	CASSPRAGQAVNTQYF
TRBV7-9	14	TRBJ2-3	CASSLRQEGDTQYF
TRBV5-1	21	TRBJ2-1	CASSLGVPSDSGPSGDNEQFF
TRBV29-1	13	TRBJ1-2	CSVVGRENYGYTF
TRBV11-2	14	TRBJ1-2	CASSLGGMVYGYTF
TRBV2	15	TRBJ1-3	CASSGQRGYGNTIYF
TRBV7-3	17	TRBJ2-2	CASSFYPLGAGTGELFF
TRBV5-1	14	TRBJ2-5	CASSLSGTSETQYF
TRBV29-1	11	TRBJ2-3	CSVLLTDTQYF
TRBV5-1	15	TRBJ1-4	CASRTLGGMDEKLFF
TRBV20-1	12	TRBJ2-1	CSAREGFDEQFF
TRBV6-2/TRBV6-3	16	TRBJ2-3	CASSYSASGLTDTQYF
TRBV28	15	TRBJ2-5	CASSSSRTSRETQYF
TRBV3-1	13	TRBJ1-3	CASSLVRWNTIYF
TRBV29-1	12	TRBJ1-1	CSVERLGTEAFF
TRBV7-2	13	TRBJ2-2	CASSLAWTGELFF
TRBV11-2	13	TRBJ1-2	CASSRFPGNGYTF
TRBV15	13	TRBJ2-7	CATRTSGRYEQYF
TRBV20-1	13	TRBJ1-2	CSAGDRGLYGYTF
TRBV20-1	14	TRBJ1-2	CSASPGLSNYGYTF
TRBV5-1	15	TRBJ2-2	CASSSDRVGTGELFF
TRBV7-2	14	TRBJ1-6	CASRTGTVGSPLHF
TRBV5-1	13	TRBJ1-1	CASSLFSYTEAFF
TRBV28	15	TRBJ2-3	CASSLAPLGEDTQYF
TRBV4-2	13	TRBJ2-1	CASSPSRYNEQFF
TRBV7-2	16	TRBJ2-2	CASSLVLAGVEGELFF
TRBV6-6	13	TRBJ1-2	CASSLTGIYGYTF
TRBV4-1	17	TRBJ1-1	CASSQRGRAGKNTEAFF
TRBV5-1	16	TRBJ2-2	CASNGQEGANTGELFF
TRBV7-2	14	TRBJ1-2	CASSTPLGYYGYTF
TRBV29-1	15	TRBJ1-5	CSVQKTGGGNQPQHF
TRBV10-3	15	TRBJ2-3	CAISESRTSGDTQYF
TRBV12-3/TRBV12-4	15	TRBJ2-7	CASTPTSGSPYEQYF
TRBV7-8	18	TRBJ2-2	CASSLVVVAGGHTGELFF
TRBV3-1	12	TRBJ2-7	CASSQQEYEQYF
TRBV25-1	15	TRBJ2-5	CASSDGAGPVETQYF
TRBV6-5	13	TRBJ1-1	CASSPPWNTEAFF
TRBV20-1	12	TRBJ2-3	CSVREYADTQYF